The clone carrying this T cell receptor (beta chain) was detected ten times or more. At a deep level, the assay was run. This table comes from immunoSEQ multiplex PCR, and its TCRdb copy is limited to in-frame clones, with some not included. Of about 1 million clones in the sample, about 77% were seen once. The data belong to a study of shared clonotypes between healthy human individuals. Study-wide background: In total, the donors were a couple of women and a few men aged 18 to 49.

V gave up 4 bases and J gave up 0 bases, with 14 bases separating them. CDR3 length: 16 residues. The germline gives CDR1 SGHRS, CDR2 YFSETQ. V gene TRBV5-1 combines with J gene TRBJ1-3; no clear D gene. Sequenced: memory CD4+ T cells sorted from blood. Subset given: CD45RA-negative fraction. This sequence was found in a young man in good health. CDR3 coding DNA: TGCGCCAGCAGCCGAGCCCCCCCTGACTCTGGAAACACCATATATTTT. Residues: CASSRAPPDSGNTIYF.